The 5 T cell receptor beta chains in this list originate from one sample, sequenced in a study of blood T cell repertoires in COVID-19. The assay was immunoSEQ multiplex PCR, and TCRdb's table has in-frame clones only and misses some. The sample carries about 270,000 clones, roughly 85% recorded once. Sequencing input: peripheral blood. These receptors all stem from a woman in her forties or fifties who had recovered from COVID-19.

The chain links TRBV4-2 to TRBJ1-5; 7 nucleotides match TRBD1. This CDR3 contains 16 residues. The germline V gene has CDR1 LGHNA and CDR2 YNFKEQ. The J segment lost 5 bases and the V segment lost 0 bases, leaving 7 bases of the junction unmatched. CDR3 amino acids: CASSQDRVGGYQPQHF. Written as DNA, the CDR3 is TGTGCCAGCAGCCAAGACAGGGTAGGGGGCTATCAGCCCCAGCATTTT.

The chain has TRBV6-4 and TRBJ2-7, with a possible D match to TRBD1 (6 bases). Trimming pared 6 bases from V and 5 bases from J, leaving 20 bases between. This CDR3 spans 15 amino acids. Germline V CDR1 and CDR2: MRHNA, SNTAGT. CDR3 in DNA: TGTGCCAGCAGGTCCGCCATCAGGGGTCCAGACGAGCAGTACTTC. Protein: CASRSAIRGPDEQYF.

The CDR3 reads CSVEDRAGDDGYTF. The CDR3 DNA sequence: TGCAGCGTTGAAGATCGGGCAGGGGATGATGGCTACACCTTC. The chain carries TRBV29-1 and TRBJ1-2; weak D call: TRBD1 (6 bases). Trimming took 0 bases from V and 6 from J, leaving 14 bases between them. Germline V CDR1 and CDR2: SQVTM, ANQGSEA. The CDR3 length is 14 residues.

The chain recombines TRBV27 with TRBJ1-5; 11 bases agree with TRBD1. The junction had 7 bases not matched to a gene; V was cut back by 5 bases and J by 4 bases. Germline CDR1 MNHEY, CDR2 SMNVEV (reference sequence). The CDR3 is 16 residues long. The CDR3 sequence is CASSAGTGGGNQPQHF. For the CDR3, the DNA is TGTGCCAGCAGTGCTGGGACAGGGGGTGGAAATCAGCCCCAGCATTTT.

This clone has a handful of counts. The rearrangement links TRBV6-4 to TRBJ1-6; 11 bases map to TRBD1. With V trimmed by 4 bases and J by 10 bases, 6 bases remained unmatched. The germline V gene encodes CDR1 MRHNA and CDR2 SNTAGT. CDR3 length equals 15 residues. CDR3 sequence: CASSALGQGGSPLHF. The CDR3 bases are TGTGCCAGCAGTGCCCTGGGACAGGGGGGGTCACCCCTCCACTTT.